This T cell receptor (beta chain) appears in the sequencing data of a study of blood T cell repertoires in COVID-19. Turning to the study itself: Nucleic acid was either cDNA or gDNA, and it came from T cells, B-cell-depleted T cells, or PBMCs.

As handled by the study authors: Nucleated cell number was recorded as an estimate derived from reference gene primer amplification. The data were produced by immunoSEQ multiplex PCR, yet TCRdb's version contains in-frame clones alone and is incomplete. That table furnishes V, J and clone size, whereas the DNA furnished D and trimming. The sample has about 190,000 clones, approximately 90% seen once; the top ten hold about 6.8%. This CDR3 is 13 amino acids long. Germline lookup yields CDR1 SEHNR and CDR2 FQNEAQ (reference sequence). The trim removed 4 bases at V and 11 bases at J, leaving 5 bases unmatched.

Sequenced material: peripheral blood. The rearrangement uses TRBV7-9 and TRBJ1-4, with 9 nucleotides matching TRBD1. The sequence came from a middle-aged woman who had recovered from COVID-19. CDR3 coding DNA: TGTGCCAGCAGCTCTACCGGGACAGGGAAACTGTTTTTT. Its translation: CASSSTGTGKLFF. The variable domain in full, with the rest retrieved from reference TRBV7-9 and TRBJ1-4, is DTGVSQNPRHKITKRGQNVTFRCDPISEHNRLYWYRQTLGQGPEFLTYFQNEAQLEKSRLLSDRFSAERPKGSFSTLEIQRTEQGDSAMYLCASSSTGTGKLFFGSGTQLSVL.